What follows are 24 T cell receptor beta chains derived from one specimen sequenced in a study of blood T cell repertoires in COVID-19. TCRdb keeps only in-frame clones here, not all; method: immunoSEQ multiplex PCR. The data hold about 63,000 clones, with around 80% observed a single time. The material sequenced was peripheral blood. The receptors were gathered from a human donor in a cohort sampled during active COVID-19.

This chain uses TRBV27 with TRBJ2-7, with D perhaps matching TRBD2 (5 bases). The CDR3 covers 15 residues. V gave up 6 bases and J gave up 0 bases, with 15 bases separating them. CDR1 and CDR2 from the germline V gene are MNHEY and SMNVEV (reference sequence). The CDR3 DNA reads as TGTGCCAGCAGACCACTAGGCCAATCCTCCTACGAGCAGTACTTC. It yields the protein CASRPLGQSSYEQYF.

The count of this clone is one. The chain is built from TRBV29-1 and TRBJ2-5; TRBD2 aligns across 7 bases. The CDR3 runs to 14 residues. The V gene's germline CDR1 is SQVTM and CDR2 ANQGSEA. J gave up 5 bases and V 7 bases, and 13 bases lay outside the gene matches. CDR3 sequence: CSAPLAPVGETQYF. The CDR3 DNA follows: TGCAGCGCCCCACTAGCGCCAGTGGGGGAGACCCAGTACTTC. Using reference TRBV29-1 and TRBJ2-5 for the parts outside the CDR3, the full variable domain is SAVISQKPSRDICQRGTSLTIQCQVDSQVTMMFWYRQQPGQSLTLIATANQGSEATYESGFVIDKFPISRPNLTFSTLTVSNMSPEDSSIYLCSAPLAPVGETQYFGPGTRLLVL.

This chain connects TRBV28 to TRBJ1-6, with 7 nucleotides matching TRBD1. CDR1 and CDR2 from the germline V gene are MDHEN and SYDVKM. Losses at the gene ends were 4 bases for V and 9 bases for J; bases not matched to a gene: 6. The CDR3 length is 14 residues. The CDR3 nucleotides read TGTGCCAGCAGTTCGACAGGGAGTGTTTCACCCCTCCACTTT. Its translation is CASSSTGSVSPLHF. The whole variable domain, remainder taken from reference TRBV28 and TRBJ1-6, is DVKVTQSSRYLVKRTGEKVFLECVQDMDHENMFWYRQDPGLGLRLIYFSYDVKMKEKGDIPEGYSVSREKKERFSLILESASTNQTSMYLCASSSTGSVSPLHFGNGTRLTVT.

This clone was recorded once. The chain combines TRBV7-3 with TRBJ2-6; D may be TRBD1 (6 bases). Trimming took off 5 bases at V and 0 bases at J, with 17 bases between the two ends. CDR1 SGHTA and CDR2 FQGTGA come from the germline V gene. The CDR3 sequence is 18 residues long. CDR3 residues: CASSPGQSRTSGANVLTF. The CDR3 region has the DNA TGTGCCAGCAGCCCCGGACAGTCCCGTACCTCTGGGGCCAACGTCCTGACTTTC. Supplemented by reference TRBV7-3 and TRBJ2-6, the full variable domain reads GAGVSQTPSNKVTEKGKYVELRCDPISGHTALYWYRQSLGQGPEFLIYFQGTGAADDSGLPNDRFFAVRPEGSVSTLKIQRTERGDSAVYLCASSPGQSRTSGANVLTFGAGSRLTVL.

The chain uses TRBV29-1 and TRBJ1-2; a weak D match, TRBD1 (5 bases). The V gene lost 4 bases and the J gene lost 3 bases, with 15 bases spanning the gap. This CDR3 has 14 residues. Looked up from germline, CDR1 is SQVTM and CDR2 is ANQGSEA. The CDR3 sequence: CSVGGAGLYYGYTF. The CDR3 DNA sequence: TGCAGCGTTGGTGGGGCAGGCCTGTACTATGGCTACACCTTC.

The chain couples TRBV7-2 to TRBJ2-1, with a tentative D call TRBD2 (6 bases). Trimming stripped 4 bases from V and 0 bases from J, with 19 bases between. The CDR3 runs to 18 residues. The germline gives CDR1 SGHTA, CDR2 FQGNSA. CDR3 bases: TGTGCCAGCAGCTCGGGCGTTGGGGGGATAAGCTCCTACAATGAGCAGTTCTTC. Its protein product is CASSSGVGGISSYNEQFF.

The CDR3 loop is CASGAAAGNSPLHF. CDR3 bases: TGTGCCAGCGGAGCGGCAGCGGGTAATTCACCCCTCCACTTT. This chain links TRBV7-9 with TRBJ1-6; D is ambiguous. The CDR3 totals 14 residues. Germline lookup yields CDR1 SEHNR and CDR2 FQNEAQ (reference sequence). Trimming left V 8 bases short and J 6 bases short, with 14 bases between.

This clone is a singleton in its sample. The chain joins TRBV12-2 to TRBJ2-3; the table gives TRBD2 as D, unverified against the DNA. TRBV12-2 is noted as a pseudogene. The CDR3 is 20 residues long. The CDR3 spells CASRLGRRGIAGDHSDTQYF. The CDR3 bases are TGTGCAAGTCGCTTAGGGAGAAGGGGTATAGCGGGAGATCATTCAGATACGCAGTATTTT.

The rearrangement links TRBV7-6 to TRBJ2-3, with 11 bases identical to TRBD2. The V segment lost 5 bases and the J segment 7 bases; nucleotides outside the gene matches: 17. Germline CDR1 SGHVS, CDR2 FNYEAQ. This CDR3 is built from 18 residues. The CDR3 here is CASSPTPPLAGGKNTQYF. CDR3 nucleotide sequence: TGTGCCAGCAGCCCCACCCCTCCTCTAGCGGGAGGAAAGAATACGCAGTATTTT.

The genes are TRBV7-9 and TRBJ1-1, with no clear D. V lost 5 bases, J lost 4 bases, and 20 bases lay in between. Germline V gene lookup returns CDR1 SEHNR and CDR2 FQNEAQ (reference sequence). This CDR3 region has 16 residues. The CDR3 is CASSPPLAGWGTEAFF. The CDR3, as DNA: TGTGCCAGCAGCCCTCCTCTTGCGGGATGGGGCACTGAAGCTTTCTTT.

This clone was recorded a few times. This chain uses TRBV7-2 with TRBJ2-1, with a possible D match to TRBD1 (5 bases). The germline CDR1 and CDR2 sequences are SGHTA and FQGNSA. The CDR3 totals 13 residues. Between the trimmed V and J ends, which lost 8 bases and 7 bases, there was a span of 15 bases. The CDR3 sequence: CASRPGPGNEQFF. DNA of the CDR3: TGTGCCAGCCGCCCAGGGCCTGGAAATGAGCAGTTCTTC.

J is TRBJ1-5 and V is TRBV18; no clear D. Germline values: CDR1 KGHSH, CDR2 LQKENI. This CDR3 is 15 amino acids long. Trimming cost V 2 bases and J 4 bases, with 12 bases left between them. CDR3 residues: CASSPGDSGNQPQHF. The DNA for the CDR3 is TGTGCCAGCTCACCAGGGGATAGCGGTAATCAGCCCCAGCATTTT.

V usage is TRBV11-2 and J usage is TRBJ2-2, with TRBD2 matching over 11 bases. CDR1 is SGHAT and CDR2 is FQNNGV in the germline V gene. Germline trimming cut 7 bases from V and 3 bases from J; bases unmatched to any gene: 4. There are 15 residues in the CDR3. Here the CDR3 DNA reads TGTGCCAGCACCCGGACTAGCGGGTACACCGGGGAGCTGTTTTTT. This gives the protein CASTRTSGYTGELFF.

CDR3 DNA: TGTGCCAGCAGCTGGCAGGGGCCCCACACAGATACGCAGTATTTT. The encoded protein is CASSWQGPHTDTQYF. The chain joins TRBV5-6 to TRBJ2-3; the D gene is possibly TRBD1 (6 bases). The V and J ends lost 3 bases and 2 bases respectively, with 13 bases between them. Germline V lookup: CDR1 SGHDT, CDR2 YYEEEE. The CDR3 has 15 amino acids.

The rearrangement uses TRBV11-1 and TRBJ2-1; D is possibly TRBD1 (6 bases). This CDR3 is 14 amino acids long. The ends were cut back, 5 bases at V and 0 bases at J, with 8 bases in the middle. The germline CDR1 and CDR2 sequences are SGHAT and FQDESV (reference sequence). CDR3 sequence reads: CASSRGGSYNEQFF. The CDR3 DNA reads TGTGCCAGCAGCCGAGGGGGCTCCTACAATGAGCAGTTCTTC. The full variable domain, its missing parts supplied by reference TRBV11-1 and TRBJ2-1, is EAEVAQSPRYKITEKSQAVAFWCDPISGHATLYWYRQILGQGPELLVQFQDESVVDDSQLPKDRFSAERLKGVDSTLKIQPAELGDSAMYLCASSRGGSYNEQFFGPGTRLTVL.

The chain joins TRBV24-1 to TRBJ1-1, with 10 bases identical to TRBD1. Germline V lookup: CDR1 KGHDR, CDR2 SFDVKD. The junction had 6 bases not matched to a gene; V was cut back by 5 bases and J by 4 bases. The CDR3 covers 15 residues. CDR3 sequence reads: CATSARDRGGTEAFF. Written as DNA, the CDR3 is TGTGCCACCAGTGCCCGGGACAGGGGTGGCACTGAAGCTTTCTTT.

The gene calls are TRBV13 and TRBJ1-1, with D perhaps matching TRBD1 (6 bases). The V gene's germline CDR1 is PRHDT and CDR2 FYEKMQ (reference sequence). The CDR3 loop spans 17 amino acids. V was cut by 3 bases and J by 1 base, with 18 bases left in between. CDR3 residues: CASSFGSSGAWNTEAFF. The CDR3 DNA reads TGTGCCAGCAGCTTCGGGTCCTCAGGGGCCTGGAACACTGAAGCTTTCTTT.

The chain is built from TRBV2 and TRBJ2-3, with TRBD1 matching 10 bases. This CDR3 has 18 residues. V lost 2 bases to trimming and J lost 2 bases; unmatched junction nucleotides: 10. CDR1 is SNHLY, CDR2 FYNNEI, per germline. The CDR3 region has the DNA TGTGCCAGCAGTGAAACCCCGGGACAGGGGCTACTCACAGATACGCAGTATTTT. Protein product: CASSETPGQGLLTDTQYF.

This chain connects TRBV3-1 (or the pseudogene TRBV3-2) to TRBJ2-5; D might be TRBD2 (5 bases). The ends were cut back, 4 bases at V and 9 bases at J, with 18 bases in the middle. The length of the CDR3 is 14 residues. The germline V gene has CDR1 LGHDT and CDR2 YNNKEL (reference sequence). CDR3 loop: CASSPRRSGEAQYF. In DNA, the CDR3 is TGTGCCAGCAGCCCGCGCCGAAGCGGCGAGGCCCAGTACTTC.

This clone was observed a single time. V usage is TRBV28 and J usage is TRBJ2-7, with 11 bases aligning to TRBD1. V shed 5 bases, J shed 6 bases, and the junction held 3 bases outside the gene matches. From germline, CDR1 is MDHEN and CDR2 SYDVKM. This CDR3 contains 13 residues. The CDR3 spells CASSTGTGGEQYF. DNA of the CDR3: TGTGCCAGCAGTACCGGGACAGGGGGCGAGCAGTACTTC.

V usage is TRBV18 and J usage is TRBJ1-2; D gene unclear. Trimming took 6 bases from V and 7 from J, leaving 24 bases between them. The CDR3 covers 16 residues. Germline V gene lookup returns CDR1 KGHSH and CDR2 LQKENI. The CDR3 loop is CASSPNQDVGRGGYTF. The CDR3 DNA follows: TGTGCCAGCTCCCCCAACCAAGATGTAGGCCGGGGTGGCTACACCTTC.

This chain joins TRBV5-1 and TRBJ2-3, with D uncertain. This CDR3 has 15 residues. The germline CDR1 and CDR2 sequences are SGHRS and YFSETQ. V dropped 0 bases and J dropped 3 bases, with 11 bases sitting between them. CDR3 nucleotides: TGCGCCAGCAGCTTGGGAGGCCGGATTACAGATACGCAGTATTTT. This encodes CASSLGGRITDTQYF.

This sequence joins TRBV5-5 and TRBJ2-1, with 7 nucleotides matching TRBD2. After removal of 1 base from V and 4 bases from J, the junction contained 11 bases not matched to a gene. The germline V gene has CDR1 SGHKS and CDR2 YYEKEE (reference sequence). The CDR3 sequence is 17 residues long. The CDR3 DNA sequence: TGTGCCAGCAGCTTGTATACGGGAGGAATCACTTACAATGAGCAGTTCTTC. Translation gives CASSLYTGGITYNEQFF.

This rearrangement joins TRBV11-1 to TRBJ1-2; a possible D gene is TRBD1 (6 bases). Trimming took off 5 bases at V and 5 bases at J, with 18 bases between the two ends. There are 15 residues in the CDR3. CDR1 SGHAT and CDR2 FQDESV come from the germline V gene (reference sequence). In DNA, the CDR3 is TGTGCCAGCAGCCCACCCCTGACAGGAAAATATGGCTACACCTTC. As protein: CASSPPLTGKYGYTF. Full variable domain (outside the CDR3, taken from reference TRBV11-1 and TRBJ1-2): EAEVAQSPRYKITEKSQAVAFWCDPISGHATLYWYRQILGQGPELLVQFQDESVVDDSQLPKDRFSAERLKGVDSTLKIQPAELGDSAMYLCASSPPLTGKYGYTFGSGTRLTVV.